A selection of T cell receptor beta chains follows, all from one sample in a study of blood T cell repertoires in COVID-19. Only in-frame clones appear in the TCRdb table, and some are missing; sequencing was by immunoSEQ multiplex PCR. The data contain around 250,000 clones, around 84% of them singletons. Material: peripheral blood. The receptors originated from a woman aged 40 to 55 who had recovered from COVID-19. Each CDR3 is given with its conserved first and last residue. Each record gives: J gene, clone size, D gene, V gene, CDR3 length, CDR3 DNA, CDR3 protein. The D gene is left open where the match is weak. Clone size is stated in some rows and not others, as once, few, many or a class when expanded.

TRBJ2-5	.	.	TRBV5-1	13	TGCGCCAGCAGCAAACAAGGAGGGGAGACCCAGTACTTC	CASSKQGGETQYF
TRBJ2-1	.	.	TRBV3-1/TRBV3-2	14	TGTGCCAGCAGCCAAGGGACCACGGGGAATGAGCAGTTCTTC	CASSQGTTGNEQFF
TRBJ1-2	.	.	TRBV18	13	TGTGCCAGCTCACCACGGGGGGAAGATGGCTACACCTTC	CASSPRGEDGYTF
TRBJ2-3	.	TRBD2	TRBV5-1	14	TGCGCCAGCAGCTTGGAGCGGGGGTTAGATACGCAGTATTTT	CASSLERGLDTQYF
TRBJ2-1	.	.	TRBV9	18	TGTGCCAGCAGCTACCCCCCGGCCGGGGTCAACTCCTACAATGAGCAGTTCTTC	CASSYPPAGVNSYNEQFF
TRBJ2-2	.	.	TRBV29-1	15	TGCAGCGTTGGCCCCAGGGCCGCGAACACCGGGGAGCTGTTTTTT	CSVGPRAANTGELFF
TRBJ1-1	once	.	TRBV7-6	14	TGTGCCAGCAGCTTAGTTTCAGGGAACACTGAAGCTTTCTTT	CASSLVSGNTEAFF
TRBJ2-2	.	.	TRBV11-2	14	TGTGCCAGCAGCCTAACCATGAACACCGGGGAGCTGTTTTTT	CASSLTMNTGELFF
TRBJ2-1	.	TRBD2	TRBV28	19	TGTGCCAGCAGTTTATTACTAGCGGGGGGGCGGGTCTCCTACAATGAGCAGTTCTTC	CASSLLLAGGRVSYNEQFF
TRBJ1-2	.	TRBD1	TRBV6-5	13	TGTGCCAGCAGTAAACAGGGGCCGGGTGGCTACACCTTC	CASSKQGPGGYTF
TRBJ1-5	.	.	TRBV12-3/TRBV12-4	12	TGTGCCAGCAGTTTACTGAATCAGCCCCAGCATTTT	CASSLLNQPQHF
TRBJ2-1	few	.	TRBV3-1/TRBV3-2	13	TGTGCCAGCAGCCAAGAGCTAGGATCACAGCAGTTCTTC	CASSQELGSQQFF
TRBJ1-2	.	.	TRBV4-1	13	TGCGCCAGCAGCCAGGGGCGCGACTATGGCTACACCTTC	CASSQGRDYGYTF
TRBJ1-6	.	TRBD1	TRBV11-2	15	TGTGCCAGCAGCTTAATCGGGACAGGGGAATCACCCCTCCACTTT	CASSLIGTGESPLHF
TRBJ2-1	.	TRBD2	TRBV3-1/TRBV3-2	16	TGTGCCAGCAGCCGGTCTAGCGGGGGTGAATACAATGAGCAGTTCTTC	CASSRSSGGEYNEQFF
TRBJ2-5	.	.	TRBV6-5	14	TGTGCCAGCAGTACGCGACTAGAGGGACAGACCCAGTACTTC	CASSTRLEGQTQYF
TRBJ2-7	.	TRBD1	TRBV19	15	TGTGCCAGTAGTCCTAAGACAGGGAGCTCCAACGAGCAGTACTTC	CASSPKTGSSNEQYF
TRBJ1-1	.	.	TRBV2	14	TGTGCCAGCAGTGAAGCGGGGGGGCTTACTGAAGCTTTCTTT	CASSEAGGLTEAFF